Listed below are T cell receptor beta chains from one sample, sequenced in a study of shared clonotypes between healthy human individuals. The assay was immunoSEQ multiplex PCR, and TCRdb's table has in-frame clones only and misses some. The table records under 700,000 clones, approximately 95% of them present only once. The sample was naive CD8+ T cells sorted from blood. The receptors come from a woman aged 30 to 39 in good health. CDR3s include the opening cysteine and the closing phenylalanine or tryptophan. Fields, in order: V gene, J gene, clone size, D gene, CDR3 DNA, CDR3 protein. D genes are given only for firm matches. Some rows have no size entry. The others give once, few or many, or a class for an expanded clone.

V gene: TRBV7-8
J gene: TRBJ2-1
clone size: -
D gene: TRBD2
CDR3 DNA: TGTGCCAGCAGCTTACCCCTCTCGAGGACTAGCCATGAGCAGTTCTTC
CDR3 protein: CASSLPLSRTSHEQFF

V gene: TRBV4-1
J gene: TRBJ2-1
clone size: -
D gene: -
CDR3 DNA: TGCGCCAGCAGCCAAGATTGGGGGGAGAATGAGCAGTTCTTC
CDR3 protein: CASSQDWGENEQFF

V gene: TRBV4-1
J gene: TRBJ1-4
clone size: -
D gene: -
CDR3 DNA: TGCGCCAGCAGCCAAGAAATAAGGGTTGCAACTAATGAAAAACTGTTTTTT
CDR3 protein: CASSQEIRVATNEKLFF

V gene: TRBV7-2
J gene: TRBJ2-5
clone size: -
D gene: TRBD2
CDR3 DNA: TGTGCCAGCAGCTTTTTACTAGCGGGATATCAAGAGACCCAGTACTTC
CDR3 protein: CASSFLLAGYQETQYF

V gene: TRBV29-1
J gene: TRBJ2-1
clone size: -
D gene: -
CDR3 DNA: TGCAGCGTTTTCGTCTATAGCTCCTACAATGAGCAGTTCTTC
CDR3 protein: CSVFVYSSYNEQFF

V gene: TRBV5-4
J gene: TRBJ2-7
clone size: -
D gene: TRBD2
CDR3 DNA: TGTGCCAGCAGCTTGGTATCGGTTTTCGGCGGGAGTTCAATCTACGAGCAGTACTTC
CDR3 protein: CASSLVSVFGGSSIYEQYF

V gene: TRBV5-6
J gene: TRBJ2-3
clone size: -
D gene: TRBD2
CDR3 DNA: TGTGCCAGCAGCGGAGGGACTAGCGGGATAAGTATAGATACGCAGTATTTT
CDR3 protein: CASSGGTSGISIDTQYF

V gene: TRBV6-5
J gene: TRBJ2-4
clone size: -
D gene: -
CDR3 DNA: TGTGCCAGCAGTTACGCTGCTAGCTTAGACGAGTACTTC
CDR3 protein: CASSYAASLDEYF

V gene: TRBV28
J gene: TRBJ1-1
clone size: -
D gene: -
CDR3 DNA: TGTGCCAGCTCCCCGAACACTGAAGCTTTCTTT
CDR3 protein: CASSPNTEAFF

V gene: TRBV6-5
J gene: TRBJ2-2
clone size: once
D gene: -
CDR3 DNA: TGTGCCAGCAGTTACTCGGGACCAGGGAATGGCGGGGAGCTGTTTTTT
CDR3 protein: CASSYSGPGNGGELFF

V gene: TRBV7-2
J gene: TRBJ2-5
clone size: -
D gene: -
CDR3 DNA: TGTGCCAGCAGCTCGGAAGAGACCCAGTACTTC
CDR3 protein: CASSSEETQYF

V gene: TRBV7-9
J gene: TRBJ2-7
clone size: -
D gene: TRBD1
CDR3 DNA: TGTGCCAGCAGCTCCACGGGACAGGGAGTCGCCTACGAGCAGTACTTC
CDR3 protein: CASSSTGQGVAYEQYF

V gene: TRBV6-1
J gene: TRBJ2-2
clone size: -
D gene: TRBD2
CDR3 DNA: TGTGCCAGCAGTGCGTCACTAGCGGGAGAGGCCGGGGAGCTGTTTTTT
CDR3 protein: CASSASLAGEAGELFF

V gene: TRBV9
J gene: TRBJ2-7
clone size: -
D gene: TRBD2
CDR3 DNA: TGTGCCAGCAGCCCCTCGGGGGGTCCTGACGAGCAGTACTTC
CDR3 protein: CASSPSGGPDEQYF

V gene: TRBV6-5
J gene: TRBJ2-7
clone size: -
D gene: -
CDR3 DNA: TGTGCCAGCAGTTACTCGAACTACGAGCAGTACTTC
CDR3 protein: CASSYSNYEQYF

V gene: TRBV10-1
J gene: TRBJ2-7
clone size: -
D gene: -
CDR3 DNA: TGCGCCAGCAGTGAGTCCCTTGAGTACGAGCAGTACTTC
CDR3 protein: CASSESLEYEQYF

V gene: TRBV6-6
J gene: TRBJ1-1
clone size: -
D gene: -
CDR3 DNA: TGTGCCAGCAGTTACTCGACGGTAAACACTGAAGCTTTCTTT
CDR3 protein: CASSYSTVNTEAFF

V gene: TRBV9
J gene: TRBJ2-7
clone size: once
D gene: -
CDR3 DNA: TGTGCCAGCAGCGTAGCCAGAGGGAGCTTCTACGAGCAGTACTTC
CDR3 protein: CASSVARGSFYEQYF

V gene: TRBV5-6
J gene: TRBJ2-1
clone size: -
D gene: -
CDR3 DNA: TGTGCCAGCAGCTTCTCAGGTGGGTGGACCACCAATGAGCAGTTCTTC
CDR3 protein: CASSFSGGWTTNEQFF

V gene: TRBV28
J gene: TRBJ1-5
clone size: -
D gene: TRBD1
CDR3 DNA: TGTGCCAGCAGCACCTGGGGGACAGGGGCTCATCAGCCCCAGCATTTT
CDR3 protein: CASSTWGTGAHQPQHF

V gene: TRBV13
J gene: TRBJ2-7
clone size: -
D gene: TRBD2
CDR3 DNA: TGTGCCAGCAGCTTAACTAGCGGGAGTTACGAGCAGTACTTC
CDR3 protein: CASSLTSGSYEQYF

V gene: TRBV19
J gene: TRBJ2-3
clone size: -
D gene: -
CDR3 DNA: TGTGCCAGTTATCCGGGACCAACGGGGCCAGATACGCAGTATTTT
CDR3 protein: CASYPGPTGPDTQYF

V gene: TRBV13
J gene: TRBJ2-1
clone size: once
D gene: -
CDR3 DNA: TGTGCCAGCAGAGGGAGGGACACTGAGCAGTTCTTC
CDR3 protein: CASRGRDTEQFF

V gene: TRBV29-1
J gene: TRBJ1-2
clone size: -
D gene: TRBD1
CDR3 DNA: TGCAGCGTTGAGTACAGGGGCGGCTACACCTTC
CDR3 protein: CSVEYRGGYTF

V gene: TRBV28
J gene: TRBJ2-1
clone size: -
D gene: TRBD2
CDR3 DNA: TGTGCCAGCAGGAGGGCGGGAGCGGACAATGAGCAGTTCTTC
CDR3 protein: CASRRAGADNEQFF

V gene: TRBV5-1
J gene: TRBJ2-1
clone size: -
D gene: -
CDR3 DNA: TGCGCCAGCAGCTTGATAACAGCGAACGGTGAGCAGTTCTTC
CDR3 protein: CASSLITANGEQFF

V gene: TRBV27
J gene: TRBJ2-1
clone size: -
D gene: TRBD2
CDR3 DNA: TGTGCCAGCAGTTTAATACTAGCGGGATACAATGAGCAGTTCTTC
CDR3 protein: CASSLILAGYNEQFF

V gene: TRBV5-4
J gene: TRBJ2-7
clone size: -
D gene: -
CDR3 DNA: TGTGCCAGCAGGGGGGACTCGGAGGAGGGGATCGGGTACGAGCAGTACTTC
CDR3 protein: CASRGDSEEGIGYEQYF

V gene: TRBV5-4
J gene: TRBJ2-1
clone size: -
D gene: -
CDR3 DNA: TGTGCCAGCAGCTTGGTTACCTCCTACAATGAGCAGTTCTTC
CDR3 protein: CASSLVTSYNEQFF

V gene: TRBV2
J gene: TRBJ2-1
clone size: -
D gene: -
CDR3 DNA: TGTGCCAGCAGTGGAGAAAATACTGTCGATGAGCAGTTCTTC
CDR3 protein: CASSGENTVDEQFF

V gene: TRBV6-5
J gene: TRBJ1-1
clone size: -
D gene: -
CDR3 DNA: TGTGCCAGCAGTTACCAGGGTTGGGCTAACACTGAAGCTTTCTTT
CDR3 protein: CASSYQGWANTEAFF

V gene: TRBV2
J gene: TRBJ2-7
clone size: -
D gene: -
CDR3 DNA: TGTGCCAGCAGTGAAGACAGGCGATCCTTCTACGAGCAGTACTTC
CDR3 protein: CASSEDRRSFYEQYF

V gene: TRBV6-1
J gene: TRBJ2-7
clone size: -
D gene: TRBD2
CDR3 DNA: TGTGCCAGCACCGTAGCGGGAGAGACGTACGAGCAGTACTTC
CDR3 protein: CASTVAGETYEQYF

V gene: TRBV7-6
J gene: TRBJ2-7
clone size: -
D gene: -
CDR3 DNA: TGTGCCAGCAGCGAAACAGGTCACGAGCAGTACTTC
CDR3 protein: CASSETGHEQYF

V gene: TRBV6-6
J gene: TRBJ2-7
clone size: -
D gene: -
CDR3 DNA: TGTGCCAGCGGGGCGGCCGCCTACGAGCAGTACTTC
CDR3 protein: CASGAAAYEQYF

V gene: TRBV30
J gene: TRBJ1-1
clone size: once
D gene: -
CDR3 DNA: TGTGCCTGGAGTCGGATTAACACTGAAGCTTTCTTT
CDR3 protein: CAWSRINTEAFF

V gene: TRBV7-9
J gene: TRBJ2-5
clone size: -
D gene: TRBD1
CDR3 DNA: TGTGCCAGCGCCCGGGACAGCGAAGAGACCCAGTACTTC
CDR3 protein: CASARDSEETQYF

V gene: TRBV27
J gene: TRBJ2-7
clone size: -
D gene: -
CDR3 DNA: TGTGCCAGCAGCCCCGGGGAGGACGGCTACGAGCAGTACTTC
CDR3 protein: CASSPGEDGYEQYF

V gene: TRBV9
J gene: TRBJ1-2
clone size: -
D gene: TRBD1
CDR3 DNA: TGTGCCAGCAGCGGCTGGACAGGGGGCAACTATGGCTACACCTTC
CDR3 protein: CASSGWTGGNYGYTF

V gene: TRBV19
J gene: TRBJ2-7
clone size: -
D gene: -
CDR3 DNA: TGTGCCAGTAGTATAGAACTGACGCCGGACTACGAGCAGTACTTC
CDR3 protein: CASSIELTPDYEQYF

V gene: TRBV19
J gene: TRBJ1-5
clone size: -
D gene: -
CDR3 DNA: TGTGCCAGTAGTATTGGGTACAATCAGCCCCAGCATTTT
CDR3 protein: CASSIGYNQPQHF

V gene: TRBV28
J gene: TRBJ1-2
clone size: -
D gene: -
CDR3 DNA: TGTGCCAGCAGTGAGGACTTTACGGGCTATGGCTACACCTTC
CDR3 protein: CASSEDFTGYGYTF

V gene: TRBV15
J gene: TRBJ2-7
clone size: -
D gene: TRBD1
CDR3 DNA: TGTGCCACCAGCAGAGTAGCGTCAGGGGGTACCTACGAGCAGTACTTC
CDR3 protein: CATSRVASGGTYEQYF

V gene: TRBV5-1
J gene: TRBJ2-7
clone size: once
D gene: -
CDR3 DNA: TGCGCCAGCAGCTTGGCGGGCAGTTCCTACGAGCAGTACTTC
CDR3 protein: CASSLAGSSYEQYF

V gene: TRBV19
J gene: TRBJ2-1
clone size: -
D gene: -
CDR3 DNA: TGTGCCAGCATGGACGGGCCCCCCTCCTACAATGAGCAGTTCTTC
CDR3 protein: CASMDGPPSYNEQFF

V gene: TRBV27
J gene: TRBJ2-5
clone size: once
D gene: -
CDR3 DNA: TGTGCCAGCAGGGAGAGGGTCCAAGAGACCCAGTACTTC
CDR3 protein: CASRERVQETQYF

V gene: TRBV5-4
J gene: TRBJ2-7
clone size: few
D gene: TRBD1
CDR3 DNA: TGTGCCAGCAGCTTAAAGACAGGGGGATTATACGAGCAGTACTTC
CDR3 protein: CASSLKTGGLYEQYF

V gene: TRBV6-5
J gene: TRBJ2-7
clone size: -
D gene: -
CDR3 DNA: TGTGCCAGCAGTTATGGTTCCGGGGTCGAGCAGTACTTC
CDR3 protein: CASSYGSGVEQYF

V gene: TRBV19
J gene: TRBJ1-1
clone size: -
D gene: -
CDR3 DNA: TGTGCCAGTCAGGAGAACACTGAAGCTTTCTTT
CDR3 protein: CASQENTEAFF

V gene: TRBV28
J gene: TRBJ2-3
clone size: -
D gene: -
CDR3 DNA: TGTGCCAGCAGTTTTAGCGAGAGCGAGGGAGTTGCAGATACGCAGTATTTT
CDR3 protein: CASSFSESEGVADTQYF

V gene: TRBV19
J gene: TRBJ2-3
clone size: -
D gene: -
CDR3 DNA: TGTGCCAGTAGTCGGGATACTAGCACAGATACGCAGTATTTT
CDR3 protein: CASSRDTSTDTQYF

V gene: TRBV7-3
J gene: TRBJ2-7
clone size: once
D gene: -
CDR3 DNA: TGTGCCAGCAGCTTAAGTGGCGGGGCAGGCGATTACGAGCAGTACTTC
CDR3 protein: CASSLSGGAGDYEQYF

V gene: TRBV7-9
J gene: TRBJ2-7
clone size: -
D gene: TRBD1
CDR3 DNA: TGTGCCAGCAGCCCCGACAGGGGGTTCTATAGCGAGCAGTACTTC
CDR3 protein: CASSPDRGFYSEQYF